This T cell receptor (beta chain) was identified in a study of blood T cell repertoires in COVID-19. Turning to this clone: A junction boundary mismatches the germline segment, possibly from a read error.

Clones were read by immunoSEQ multiplex PCR, and TCRdb kept only the in-frame ones, dropping some. The sample lists roughly 320,000 clones, around nine tenths occurring once. The CDR3 covers 13 residues. Germline lookup yields CDR1 SEHNR and CDR2 FQNEAQ (reference sequence). The sequencing sample was made of peripheral blood. This receptor was taken from a man in his 70s with acute or convalescent COVID-19. V usage is TRBV7-9 and J usage is TRBJ1-4, with unresolved D. The CDR3 region has the DNA TGTGCCAACAGCTTAGGGCGGAATGAAAAACTGTTTTTT. As protein: CANSLGRNEKLFF. The full variable domain, in which reference TRBV7-9 and TRBJ1-4 provide the parts outside the CDR3, is DTGVSQNPRHKITKRGQNVTFRCDPISEHNRLYWYRQTLGQGPEFLTYFQNEAQLEKSRLLSDRFSAERPKGSFSTLEIQRTEQGDSAMYLCANSLGRNEKLFFGSGTQLSVL.